The T cell receptor beta chain under discussion was sequenced for a study of CXCR3-negative and CXCR3-positive naive CD8 T cells. General study results and limits: From TRB CDR3 properties, TCR strength was inferred; surface CD5 did not differ between naive subsets. Memory CD8+ T cell repertoires were far less diverse than both naive subsets. Compared with CXCR3-negative naive cells, CXCR3-positive naive cells showed more hydrophobic TRB CDR3s.

As concerns this clonotype: The antigen is undetermined.

This CDR3 comprises 14 residues. Germline assignment: CDR1 DFQATT and CDR2 SNEGSKA (reference sequence). UMI-labeled 5' RACE yielded the TRB cDNA libraries. With the 5' RACE reads reprocessed, TCRdb shows one record per CDR3 protein and no DNA. The sample features 84,000 or so distinct CDR3 sequences, with around 1.5% in its top ten. The chain links TRBV20-1 to TRBJ2-7. The receptor comes from a human donor in good health. Some clones in this sample may be carry-over from other donors' samples. The sample taken for sequencing was naive CXCR3- CD8+ T cells from blood. Subset meaning: CD45RO-CCR7+CD27+CD95- naive CD8+ T cells lacking CXCR3 (TNR3-). CDR3 sequence reads: CSARDYGRTYEQYF.